A selection of T cell receptor beta chains follows, all from one sample in a study of blood T cell repertoires in COVID-19. Produced via immunoSEQ multiplex PCR; TCRdb's table is partial and in-frame only. The profile shows under 300,000 clones, just over 90% of them singletons. Sequencing was performed on PBMCs or T cells enriched from blood (not recorded which). The receptors originated from a woman aged 18-35 years who had recovered from COVID-19. The CDR3 runs from the conserved cysteine through the conserved F or W. A D gene is named only where the DNA matches it firmly.

d_call,v_call,j_call,cdr3_aa
TRBD1,TRBV15,TRBJ2-6,CATAGGSGANVLTF
-,TRBV10-1,TRBJ1-5,CASTLREGEKQPQHF
-,TRBV29-1,TRBJ1-6,CSARVTYNSPLHF
-,TRBV6-5,TRBJ1-2,CASSYYGGSFGYTF
TRBD2,TRBV9,TRBJ2-2,CASSVTSGGNTGELFF
-,TRBV19,TRBJ2-7,CASSTAYEQYF
-,TRBV18,TRBJ2-7,CASSPYEASSYEQYF
TRBD1,TRBV7-9,TRBJ1-2,CASSPTGQGAYGYTF
TRBD1,TRBV7-8,TRBJ1-6,CASSDRTGDGSPLHF
TRBD1,TRBV6-5,TRBJ1-2,CASSRTGVHGYTF
TRBD2,TRBV4-2,TRBJ2-2,CASSQVGRLAGTGELFF
TRBD1,TRBV25-1,TRBJ2-5,CASSEYRGTGQEETQYF
-,TRBV5-1,TRBJ2-5,CASSLSRNQETQYF
TRBD1,TRBV5-4,TRBJ1-1,CASSALGQGNTEAFF
TRBD1,TRBV27,TRBJ1-1,CASSLSPGQGGSNTEAFF
-,TRBV11-2,TRBJ1-1,CASSSQNKYRVSEAFF
TRBD2,TRBV7-2,TRBJ2-7,CASSLVGTSGNSYEQYF
TRBD1,TRBV28,TRBJ1-5,CASSPGGYNQPQHF
TRBD1,TRBV5-1,TRBJ2-2,CASSLVQGDTGELFF
TRBD1,TRBV7-9,TRBJ1-2,CASSPNDRGYGYTF
TRBD2,TRBV5-4,TRBJ2-1,CASSLGREYSNEQFF
-,TRBV25-1,TRBJ1-1,CASNSVTEAFF
-,TRBV5-1,TRBJ1-1,CASSLDGMNTEAFF
-,TRBV3-1/TRBV3-2,TRBJ1-1,CASSPSGGSTEAFF
-,TRBV6-2/TRBV6-3,TRBJ1-2,CASSYSQGKDGYTF
-,TRBV7-5,TRBJ1-4,CARSARDRNEKLFF
-,TRBV21-1,TRBJ2-7,CASSRFVAGGSYEQYF
-,TRBV18,TRBJ2-5,CASSPSRLEFQETQYF
-,TRBV28,TRBJ2-5,CASSLVPGFETQYF
-,TRBV29-1,TRBJ1-2,CSVDWPHNYGYTF
TRBD1,TRBV4-2,TRBJ1-4,CASSQTGGSREKLFF
-,TRBV19,TRBJ1-3,CAIKSAGLHSGNTIYF
-,TRBV27,TRBJ1-1,CASSFSGVGTEAFF
-,TRBV5-6,TRBJ1-5,CASSPQGSNQPQHF
TRBD2,TRBV7-8,TRBJ2-1,CASSLAAGVLYNEQFF
-,TRBV14,TRBJ1-2,CASSQWGREGYTF
-,TRBV7-8,TRBJ1-6,CASSLAQGNSPLHF
-,TRBV5-4,TRBJ1-2,CASSLGGRWDGYTF
-,TRBV5-6,TRBJ1-6,CASSLAGRAGSPLHF
-,TRBV3-1/TRBV3-2,TRBJ1-4,CASNRAGVDEKLFF